The 31 T cell receptor beta chains below all came from one sample that was sequenced in a study of tumor-infiltrating lymphocytes in primary liver carcinoma. Using a constant-region primer together with ProtoScript II reverse transcriptase, TCR beta cDNA was made from 500 ng of total RNA. Slightly modified ARM-PCR served as the procedure for the TCR beta libraries. These libraries came from three rounds of nested multiplex PCR. The first two PCR rounds, approximately 10 cycles each, used TRBV1-TRBV30 forward primers and a C-beta reverse primer. TCRdb ran MiXCR on the multiplex PCR reads and lists one entry per CDR3 protein. The data contain tens of thousands of distinct CDR3 sequences, 69% of them singletons. It was from 20-30 mg of unsorted bulk tissue that RNA and DNA were co-extracted. The material sequenced was tumor-adjacent normal liver tissue. These receptors were obtained from a man in his forties with primary liver carcinoma and hepatitis B virus infection.

About this clonotype itself: A read error is likely, as this CDR3 ends without the conserved phenylalanine or tryptophan. The rearrangement links TRBV2 to TRBJ1-2, with D perhaps matching TRBD1 (6 bases). V lost 5 bases, J lost 5 bases, and 15 bases lay in between. The CDR3 length is 14 residues. Germline-derived CDR1 and CDR2 are SNHLY and FYNNEI. The CDR3 here is CASSSDRSFYGYTS. The CDR3 DNA sequence: TGTGCCAGCAGTTCGGACAGATCGTTTTATGGCTACACCTCC.

Only one count was recorded for this clonotype. This chain connects TRBV12-3 or TRBV12-4 to TRBJ1-2; D possibly corresponds to TRBD1 (6 bases). V dropped 8 bases and J dropped 4 bases, with 20 bases sitting between them. The CDR3 contains 15 residues. The CDR3 here is CASDLGGGRAYGYTF. CDR3 DNA: TGTGCCAGCGATTTAGGGGGGGGGCGCGCCTATGGCTACACCTTC.

V gene TRBV4-1 combines with J gene TRBJ2-3; 8 bases line up with TRBD2. The CDR3 loop spans 18 amino acids. The V and J ends lost 0 bases and 1 base, in that order; junction bases with no gene match: 9. Germline V gives CDR1 MGHRA, CDR2 YSYEKL. CDR3 sequence (DNA): TGCGCCAGCAGCCAAGATTACCCACTACTAGCGGGCACAGATACGCAGTATTTT. As protein: CASSQDYPLLAGTDTQYF.

In DNA form, the CDR3 reads TGTGCCAGCAGTTTAGCGGAATTGGTACTAGCGGATGAGCAGTTCTTC. This encodes CASSLAELVLADEQFF. The V gene is TRBV12-3 or TRBV12-4, the J gene TRBJ2-1; 8 nucleotides agree with TRBD2. The trim removed 0 bases at V and 8 bases at J, leaving 9 bases unmatched. The CDR3 length is 16 residues.

In its sample, this clonotype was seen once. This likely comes from a read error, as the CDR3 has no conserved phenylalanine or tryptophan at its end. V gene TRBV24-1 combines with J gene TRBJ2-3; tentative D call: TRBD1 (5 bases). V gave up 2 bases and J gave up 5 bases, with 19 bases separating them. CDR1 and CDR2 from the germline V gene are KGHDR and SFDVKD. CDR3 length equals 17 residues. The CDR3 DNA reads TGTGCCACCAGTGATTCTTTAGCACAGGCAATTCTAGATACGCAGTATTTA. This sequence encodes CATSDSLAQAILDTQYL.

V gene TRBV30 combines with J gene TRBJ2-5; D remains ambiguous. The CDR3 is 13 residues long. Trimming shortened V by 2 bases and J by 5 bases, and 12 bases separated the two germline ends. CDR1 and CDR2 (germline): GTSNPN, SVGIG (reference sequence). Here the CDR3 reads CAWSSTSVETQYF. The CDR3 DNA reads TGTGCCTGGAGTTCAACCTCGGTGGAGACCCAGTACTTC.

Concerning this clonotype: It may be a read error: a sequence one base away is much more abundant. The V gene is TRBV29-1, the J gene TRBJ2-2, with 7 bases matching TRBD2. The CDR3 totals 14 residues. Germline V gives CDR1 SQVTM, CDR2 ANQGSEA. Here the CDR3 reads CSAEEGGLTRELFF. Here the CDR3 DNA reads TGCAGCGCCGAAGAGGGAGGGCTCACCAGGGAGCTGTTTTTT.

This clonotype was recorded many times. J is TRBJ2-3 and V is TRBV25-1; D not resolved. Trimming cost V 2 bases and J 0 bases, with 9 bases left between them. The CDR3 consists of 15 residues. Germline-derived CDR1 and CDR2 are MGHDK and SYGVNS. DNA of the CDR3: TGTGCCAGCAGTGAAGGTTTGCGGAGCACAGATACGCAGTATTTT. This translates into CASSEGLRSTDTQYF. The full variable domain, its missing parts supplied by reference TRBV25-1 and TRBJ2-3, is EADIYQTPRYLVIGTGKKITLECSQTMGHDKMYWYQQDPGMELHLIHYSYGVNSTEKGDLSSESTVSRIRTEHFPLTLESARPSHTSQYLCASSEGLRSTDTQYFGPGTRLTVL.

This clonotype occurred many times. The chain links TRBV12-3 or TRBV12-4 to TRBJ2-1, with 14 bases aligning to TRBD2. The CDR3 has 17 amino acids. Trimming removed 6 bases from V and 6 bases from J; junction bases left unmatched: 10. The CDR3 DNA sequence: TGTGCCAGCAGCAATCCCGGACTAGCGGGAGGAGTCAATGAGCAGTTCTTC. This sequence encodes CASSNPGLAGGVNEQFF.

The chain carries TRBV6-1 and TRBJ2-1, with a tentative D call TRBD2 (5 bases). In germline, CDR1 is MNHNS, CDR2 SASEGT. The germline V and J ends were trimmed by 6 bases and 3 bases, with 18 bases remaining between them. This CDR3 is 16 amino acids long. CDR3 in amino acids: CASSPYLSGGYNEQFF. In DNA, the CDR3 is TGTGCCAGCAGCCCTTATCTCAGCGGAGGCTACAATGAGCAGTTCTTC.

In the case of this clonotype: A much larger clone is a single base away; this may be a read error. The chain has TRBV29-1 and TRBJ2-3, with D hard to call. Looked up from germline, CDR1 is SQVTM and CDR2 is ANQGSEA. With 3 bases removed from V and 5 bases from J, the gap between germline ends came to 3 bases. CDR3 length: 10 residues. The CDR3 spells CSVDQDTQYF. The CDR3 region has the DNA TGCAGCGTTGACCAAGATACGCAGTATTTT.

In regard to this clonotype: Compared with germline, one end of the junction differs, possibly owing to a read error. The chain joins TRBV7-9 to TRBJ1-2; 8 nucleotides align to TRBD1. The CDR3 spans 14 residues. CDR1 is SEHNR, CDR2 FQNEAQ, per germline (reference sequence). CDR3 nucleotides: TGTGCCAGCAGCTTAGTAGGACAGGGCTATGACTACACCTTC. Translated: CASSLVGQGYDYTF.

As regards this clonotype: With a much larger clone just one base away, this may be a read error. The rearrangement links TRBV29-1 to TRBJ1-3; D unresolved. There are 11 residues in the CDR3. The germline V gene encodes CDR1 SQVTM and CDR2 ANQGSEA. The chain's CDR3 is CSVRSGYTIYF. In nucleotides, the CDR3 is TGCAGCGTGCGCTCTGGATACACCATATATTTT. Variable domain in full (rest from reference TRBV29-1 and TRBJ1-3): SAVISQKPSRDICQRGTSLTIQCQVDSQVTMMFWYRQQPGQSLTLIATANQGSEATYESGFVIDKFPISRPNLTFSTLTVSNMSPEDSSIYLCSVRSGYTIYFGEGSWLTVV.

A note on this clonotype: At one end, the junction sequence differs from germline, possibly due to a read error. The chain links TRBV29-1 to TRBJ2-3; D is possibly TRBD1 (5 bases). The germline V gene encodes CDR1 SQVTM and CDR2 ANQGSEA. This CDR3 has 14 residues. The CDR3 bases are TGCAGCGTTGAGGTTAGGGGCCCGATTGATACGCACTATTTT. Translated, it gives CSVEVRGPIDTHYF.

As concerns this clonotype: Because the CDR3 is missing its conserved closing phenylalanine or tryptophan, this is likely a read error. It is unclear where the CDR3 begins or ends on the DNA, so no DNA is shown, and the CDR3 is as TCRdb lists it. This rearrangement joins TRBV6-6 to TRBJ1-1; the DNA was not used to check the table's D call, TRBD1. The CDR3 is 15 amino acids long, termini counted. The V gene's germline CDR1 is MNHNY and CDR2 SVGAGI (reference sequence). CDR3 residues: CASRPYIGERTEASI.

The V and J genes are TRBV29-1 and TRBJ2-3; 7 nucleotides agree with TRBD1. Germline lookup yields CDR1 SQVTM and CDR2 ANQGSEA. There are 13 residues in the CDR3. DNA for the CDR3: TGCATCGGAAGACAGGGTGGCACAGATACGCAGTATTTT. Protein product: CIGRQGGTDTQYF.

The chain recombines TRBV11-2 with TRBJ2-2, with TRBD1 matching 9 bases. With 10 bases clipped from V and 8 bases from J, the junction kept 17 bases outside the gene matches. This CDR3 comprises 16 residues. Germline assignment: CDR1 SGHAT and CDR2 FQNNGV. DNA for the CDR3: TGTGCCACCCATGATCCAGGGACAGGGAACAAGGGGGAGCTGTTTTTT. Protein product: CATHDPGTGNKGELFF.

The chain combines TRBV6-5 with TRBJ2-3, with unresolved D. The V end lost 8 bases, the J end lost 2 bases, and 20 bases lay between the germline ends. CDR1 and CDR2 (germline): MNHEY, SVGAGI. The CDR3 contains 16 residues. CDR3 sequence (DNA): TGTGCCAGCGGAAGCGACGATTCCTTTAACACAGATACGCAGTATTTT. It codes for CASGSDDSFNTDTQYF.

As to this clonotype: Compared with germline, one end of the junction differs, possibly owing to a read error. This chain links TRBV11-2 with TRBJ1-1; a weak D match, TRBD1 (6 bases). The germline V gene encodes CDR1 SGHAT and CDR2 FQNNGV. The length of the CDR3 is 13 residues. Here the CDR3 DNA reads TGTACCAGCAGCTTGGGGGGGGACACTGAAGTTTTCTTT. Translation: CTSSLGGDTEVFF.

With respect to this clonotype: Compared with germline, one end of the junction differs, possibly owing to a read error. This sequence joins TRBV11-2 and TRBJ2-5; the D gene could be TRBD1 or TRBD2 (5 bases each). The germline V gene has CDR1 SGHAT and CDR2 FQNNGV. The length of the CDR3 is 16 residues. CDR3 nucleotide sequence: TGTGTCAGCAGATCCCGGGGCTCGGCCCACCAAGAGACCCAGTACTTC. It yields the protein CVSRSRGSAHQETQYF.

With regard to this clonotype: The junction does not match germline at one end; this may be a read error. The chain joins TRBV29-1 to TRBJ2-1, with D unclear. Germline V CDR1 and CDR2: SQVTM, ANQGSEA. The CDR3 has 16 amino acids. The CDR3 nucleotides are TGCAGCGTCGCCACACTTCGACCCTGGTCCCGTCAAGAGCACTTCTTC. This translates into CSVATLRPWSRQEHFF.

As for this clonotype: A much bigger clone sits one base away, suggesting this may be a read error. The chain is built from TRBV28 and TRBJ1-4; possibly TRBD1 for D (5 bases). The CDR3 totals 13 residues. Germline V gene sequence: CDR1 MDHEN, CDR2 SYDVKM. CDR3 loop: CASSKNRNENLFF. CDR3 DNA: TGTGCCAGCAGTAAGAACAGGAATGAAAATCTGTTTTTT.

Details on this clonotype: This CDR3 is missing its conserved last phenylalanine or tryptophan, likely due to a read error. This chain joins TRBV12-3 or TRBV12-4 and TRBJ1-1; D call uncertain. This CDR3 has 14 amino acids. Trimming took 6 bases from V and 1 from J, leaving 12 bases between them. This chain's CDR3 is CASRREMANTEAFL. CDR3 nucleotides: TGTGCCAGCAGGAGAGAGATGGCGAACACTGAAGCTTTCCTT.

This clonotype was detected only once. The missing conserved phenylalanine or tryptophan at the end of this CDR3 makes a read error likely. This sequence joins TRBV11-2 and TRBJ1-5; TRBD1 is a possible D gene (6 bases). The CDR3 length is 16 residues. Germline loops: CDR1 SGHAT, CDR2 FQNNGV. CDR3 region: CASSLKGGPMNQSQHL. The CDR3 DNA reads TGTGCCAGCAGCCTAAAAGGGGGACCGATGAATCAGTCCCAGCATTTA.

This clonotype occurred a few times. One junction end does not reproduce the germline sequence, and a read error may be involved. This chain connects TRBV11-2 to TRBJ1-3; D gene uncertain. This CDR3 has 17 amino acids. Germline loops: CDR1 SGHAT, CDR2 FQNNGV. This CDR3 is CAITQPSDRLGGNTIHF. DNA for the CDR3: TGTGCCATCACCCAACCATCCGACCGCTTAGGAGGAAACACCATACATTTT.

This clonotype was counted ten times or more. V is TRBV29-1 and J is TRBJ2-3; D call uncertain. Germline CDR1 reads SQVTM; CDR2 reads ANQGSEA. The CDR3 is 13 residues long. The V and J ends lost 0 bases and 2 bases respectively, with 6 bases between them. CDR3 in amino acids: CSVEEAVTDTQYF. Here the CDR3 DNA reads TGCAGCGTTGAAGAAGCTGTCACAGATACGCAGTATTTT.

Concerning this clonotype itself: It is likely a read error, because the conserved phenylalanine at the end of the CDR3 is missing. The DNA is left out, because the CDR3 cannot be placed on it with certainty; the CDR3 is given as TCRdb lists it. V and J are TRBV6-6 and TRBJ2-1; the table's TRBD2 call for D was not verified on the DNA. The CDR3 totals 15 residues, both ends included. Germline V gene sequence: CDR1 MNHNY, CDR2 SVGAGI (reference sequence). The CDR3 here is CASSSGIEFPNEQFL.

As to this clonotype: A read error is possible here, since a much larger clone lies one base away. The chain has TRBV29-1 and TRBJ2-1, with TRBD2 matching 12 bases. Germline assignment: CDR1 SQVTM and CDR2 ANQGSEA. There are 13 residues in the CDR3. With V trimmed by 7 bases and J by 12 bases, 10 bases remained unmatched. The CDR3 bases are TGCAGCGGGACTAGCGGGAAGCTCTATGGGCAGTTCTTC. This encodes CSGTSGKLYGQFF.

In this sample, this clonotype turned up once. The germline gene is not matched at one end of the junction; a read error may be the cause. V usage is TRBV12-3 or TRBV12-4 and J usage is TRBJ1-2; D is perhaps TRBD1 (5 bases). The CDR3 has 14 amino acids. The CDR3 bases are TGTGCCTGCAGTTTTAGGGGTCCAGCCTATGGCTACACCTTC. Translation gives CACSFRGPAYGYTF.

V is TRBV6-2 or TRBV6-3 and J is TRBJ1-2; D unclear. This CDR3 comprises 14 residues. V was cut by 2 bases and J by 6 bases, with 13 bases left in between. From germline, CDR1 is MNHEY and CDR2 SVGEGT. CDR3 sequence reads: CASSYMDGVDGYTF. CDR3 DNA: TGTGCCAGCAGTTACATGGACGGGGTTGATGGCTACACCTTC.

Details on this clonotype: At one end, the junction sequence differs from germline, possibly due to a read error. V usage is TRBV6-1 and J usage is TRBJ2-2; D perhaps matches TRBD2 (5 bases). The CDR3 contains 17 residues. The germline V gene has CDR1 MNHNS and CDR2 SASEGT. The CDR3 spells CASIPRGWVTDERELFF. The DNA for the CDR3 is TGTGCCAGCATCCCAAGAGGTTGGGTCACGGACGAGAGGGAGCTCTTTTTT.